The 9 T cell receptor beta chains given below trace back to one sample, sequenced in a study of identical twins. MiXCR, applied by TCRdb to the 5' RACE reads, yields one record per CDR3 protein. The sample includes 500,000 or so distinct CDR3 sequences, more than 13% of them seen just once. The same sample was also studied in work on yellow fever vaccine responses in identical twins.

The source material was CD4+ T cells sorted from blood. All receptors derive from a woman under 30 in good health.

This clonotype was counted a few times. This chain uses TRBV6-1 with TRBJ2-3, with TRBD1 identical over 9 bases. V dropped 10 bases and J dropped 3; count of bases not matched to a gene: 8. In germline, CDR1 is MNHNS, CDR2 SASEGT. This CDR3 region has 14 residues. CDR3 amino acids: CATRQGVNTDTQYF. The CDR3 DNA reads TGTGCCACCAGACAGGGGGTTAATACAGATACGCAGTATTTT.

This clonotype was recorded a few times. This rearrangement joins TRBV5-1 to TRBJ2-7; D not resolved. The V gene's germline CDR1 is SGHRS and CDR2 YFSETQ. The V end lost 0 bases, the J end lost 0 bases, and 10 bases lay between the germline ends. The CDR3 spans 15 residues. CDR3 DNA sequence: TGCGCCAGCAGCTTGGGGGCTCGGACCTCCTACGAGCAGTACTTC. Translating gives CASSLGARTSYEQYF.

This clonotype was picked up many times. CDR3: CATSRTDFGFAFEQYF. Here the CDR3 DNA reads TGTGCCACCAGCAGGACCGACTTTGGTTTCGCTTTTGAGCAGTACTTC. The chain is built from TRBV15 and TRBJ2-7; D gene ambiguous. The V end lost 3 bases, the J end lost 7 bases, and 22 bases lay between the germline ends. The CDR3 has 16 amino acids. Germline values: CDR1 LNHNV, CDR2 YYDKDF (reference sequence). The complete variable domain, with remaining parts taken from reference TRBV15 and TRBJ2-7, reads DAMVIQNPRYQVTQFGKPVTLSCSQTLNHNVMYWYQQKSSQAPKLLFHYYDKDFNNEADTPDNFQSRRPNTSFCFLDIRSPGLGDTAMYLCATSRTDFGFAFEQYFGPGTRLTVT.

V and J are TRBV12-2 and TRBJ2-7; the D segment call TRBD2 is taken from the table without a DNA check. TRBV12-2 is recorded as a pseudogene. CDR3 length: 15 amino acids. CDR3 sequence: CASRFTSGGTYEQYF. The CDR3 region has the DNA TGTGCAAGTCGCTTTACTAGCGGGGGTACCTACGAGCAGTACTTC.

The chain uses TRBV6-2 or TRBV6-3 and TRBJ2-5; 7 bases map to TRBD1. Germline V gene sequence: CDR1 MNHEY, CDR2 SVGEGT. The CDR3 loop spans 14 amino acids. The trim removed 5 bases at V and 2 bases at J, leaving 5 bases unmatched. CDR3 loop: CASSPGTEQETQYF. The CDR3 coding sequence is TGTGCCAGCAGTCCCGGGACAGAGCAAGAGACCCAGTACTTC.

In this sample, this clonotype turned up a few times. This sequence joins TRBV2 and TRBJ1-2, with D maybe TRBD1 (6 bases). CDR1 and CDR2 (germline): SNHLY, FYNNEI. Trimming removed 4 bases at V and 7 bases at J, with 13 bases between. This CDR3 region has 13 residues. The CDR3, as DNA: TGTGCCAGCAGTGGAGACGGGGGCGCTGGCTACACCTTC. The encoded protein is CASSGDGGAGYTF.

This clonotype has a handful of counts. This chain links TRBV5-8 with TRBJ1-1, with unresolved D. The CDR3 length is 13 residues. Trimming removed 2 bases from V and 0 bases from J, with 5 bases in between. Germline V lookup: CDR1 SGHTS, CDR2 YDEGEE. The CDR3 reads CASSFIMNTEAFF. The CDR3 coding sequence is TGTGCCAGCAGCTTTATCATGAACACTGAAGCTTTCTTT.

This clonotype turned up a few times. CDR3 residues: CASSFGGPNYGYTF. The CDR3 bases are TGTGCCAGCAGTTTTGGGGGCCCTAACTATGGCTACACCTTC. J is TRBJ1-2 and V is TRBV12-3 or TRBV12-4; possibly TRBD1 for D (6 bases). This CDR3 comprises 14 residues. Trimming shortened V by 3 bases and J by 0 bases, and 8 bases separated the two germline ends.

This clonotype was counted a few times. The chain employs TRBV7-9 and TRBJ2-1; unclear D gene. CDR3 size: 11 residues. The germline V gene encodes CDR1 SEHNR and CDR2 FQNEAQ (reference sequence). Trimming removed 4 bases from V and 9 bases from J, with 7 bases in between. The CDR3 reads CASSSSFEQFF. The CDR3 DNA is TGTGCCAGCAGCTCCAGCTTTGAGCAGTTCTTC.